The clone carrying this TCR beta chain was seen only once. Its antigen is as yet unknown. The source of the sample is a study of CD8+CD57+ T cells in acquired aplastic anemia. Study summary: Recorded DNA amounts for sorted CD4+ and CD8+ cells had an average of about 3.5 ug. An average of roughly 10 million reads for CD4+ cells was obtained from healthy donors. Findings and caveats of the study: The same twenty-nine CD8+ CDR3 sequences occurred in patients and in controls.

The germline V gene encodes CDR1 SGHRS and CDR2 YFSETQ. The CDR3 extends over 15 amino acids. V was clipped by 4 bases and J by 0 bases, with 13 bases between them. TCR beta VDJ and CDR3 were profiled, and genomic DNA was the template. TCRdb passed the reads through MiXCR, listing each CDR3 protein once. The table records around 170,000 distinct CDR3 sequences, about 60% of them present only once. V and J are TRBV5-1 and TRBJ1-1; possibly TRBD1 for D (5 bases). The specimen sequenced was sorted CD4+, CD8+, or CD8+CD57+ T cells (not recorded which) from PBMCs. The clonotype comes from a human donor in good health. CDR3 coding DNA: TGCGCCAGCAGCAGCCAGGGTTCAGTGAACACTGAAGCTTTCTTT. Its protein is CASSSQGSVNTEAFF.